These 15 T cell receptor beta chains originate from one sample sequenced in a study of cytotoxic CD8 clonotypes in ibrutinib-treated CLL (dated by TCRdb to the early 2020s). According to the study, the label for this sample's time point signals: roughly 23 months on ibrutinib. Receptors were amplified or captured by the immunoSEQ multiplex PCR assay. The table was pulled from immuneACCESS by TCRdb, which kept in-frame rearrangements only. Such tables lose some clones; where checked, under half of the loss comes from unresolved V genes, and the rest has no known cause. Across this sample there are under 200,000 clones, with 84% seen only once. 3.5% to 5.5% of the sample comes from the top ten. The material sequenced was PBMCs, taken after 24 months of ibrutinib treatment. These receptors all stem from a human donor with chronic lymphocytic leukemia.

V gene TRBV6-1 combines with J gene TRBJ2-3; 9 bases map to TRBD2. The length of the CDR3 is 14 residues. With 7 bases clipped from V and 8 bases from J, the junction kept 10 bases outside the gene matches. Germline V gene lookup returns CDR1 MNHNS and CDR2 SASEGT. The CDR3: CASTMGLAPPTQYF. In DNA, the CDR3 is TGTGCCAGCACCATGGGACTAGCCCCCCCTACGCAGTATTTT.

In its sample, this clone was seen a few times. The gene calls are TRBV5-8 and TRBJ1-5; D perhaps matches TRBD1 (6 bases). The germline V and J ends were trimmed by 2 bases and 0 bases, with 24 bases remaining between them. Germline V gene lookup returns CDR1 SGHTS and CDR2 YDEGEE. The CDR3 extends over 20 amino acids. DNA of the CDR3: TGTGCCAGCAGCTTAATTGTCGGGGATACAGGGTACCTTAGCAATCAGCCCCAGCATTTT. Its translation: CASSLIVGDTGYLSNQPQHF.

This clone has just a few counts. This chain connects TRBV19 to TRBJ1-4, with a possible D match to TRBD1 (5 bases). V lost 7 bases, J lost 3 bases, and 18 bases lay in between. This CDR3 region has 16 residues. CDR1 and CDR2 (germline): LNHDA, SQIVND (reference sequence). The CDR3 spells CASKWGKGLPNEKLFF. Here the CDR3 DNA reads TGTGCCAGTAAATGGGGGAAGGGACTGCCTAATGAAAAACTGTTTTTT.

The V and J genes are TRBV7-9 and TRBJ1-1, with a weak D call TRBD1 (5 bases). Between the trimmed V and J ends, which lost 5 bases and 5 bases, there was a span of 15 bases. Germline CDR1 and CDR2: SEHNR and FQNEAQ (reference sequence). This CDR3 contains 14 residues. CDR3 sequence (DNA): TGTGCCAGCAGCCACCCATCGGGGCCAACTGAAGCTTTCTTT. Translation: CASSHPSGPTEAFF.

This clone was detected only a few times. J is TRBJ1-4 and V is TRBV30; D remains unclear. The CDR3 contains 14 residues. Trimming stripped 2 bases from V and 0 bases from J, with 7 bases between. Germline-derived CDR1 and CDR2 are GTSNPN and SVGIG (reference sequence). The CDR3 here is CAWSTVPTNEKLFF. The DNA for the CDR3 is TGTGCCTGGAGTACAGTGCCAACTAATGAAAAACTGTTTTTT. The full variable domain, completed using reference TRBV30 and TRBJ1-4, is SQTIHQWPATLVQPVGSPLSLECTVEGTSNPNLYWYRQAAGRGLQLLFYSVGIGQISSEVPQNLSASRPQDRQFILSSKKLLLSDSGFYLCAWSTVPTNEKLFFGSGTQLSVL.

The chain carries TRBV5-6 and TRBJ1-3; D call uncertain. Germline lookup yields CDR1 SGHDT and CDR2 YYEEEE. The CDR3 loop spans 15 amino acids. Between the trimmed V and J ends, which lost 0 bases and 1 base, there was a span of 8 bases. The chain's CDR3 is CASSLDRSSGNTIYF. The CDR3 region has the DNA TGTGCCAGCAGCTTGGACAGAAGTTCTGGAAACACCATATATTTT. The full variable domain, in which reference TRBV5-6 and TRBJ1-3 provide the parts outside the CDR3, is DAGVTQSPTHLIKTRGQQVTLRCSPKSGHDTVSWYQQALGQGPQFIFQYYEEEERQRGNFPDRFSGHQFPNYSSELNVNALLLGDSALYLCASSLDRSSGNTIYFGEGSWLTVV.

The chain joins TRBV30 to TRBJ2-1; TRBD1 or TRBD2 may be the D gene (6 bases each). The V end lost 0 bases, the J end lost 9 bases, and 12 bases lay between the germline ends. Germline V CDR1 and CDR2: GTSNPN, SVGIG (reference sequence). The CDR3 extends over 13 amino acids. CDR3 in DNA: TGTGCCTGGAGTGTTTATCGGGGGCCTGAGCAGTTCTTC. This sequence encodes CAWSVYRGPEQFF.

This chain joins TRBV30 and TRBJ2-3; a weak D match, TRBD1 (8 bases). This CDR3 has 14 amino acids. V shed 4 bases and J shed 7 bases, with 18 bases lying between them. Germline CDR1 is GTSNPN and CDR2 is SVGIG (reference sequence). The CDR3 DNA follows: TGTGCCTGGACAGGGGGCGGGGGTACTCATACGCAGTATTTT. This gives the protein CAWTGGGGTHTQYF.

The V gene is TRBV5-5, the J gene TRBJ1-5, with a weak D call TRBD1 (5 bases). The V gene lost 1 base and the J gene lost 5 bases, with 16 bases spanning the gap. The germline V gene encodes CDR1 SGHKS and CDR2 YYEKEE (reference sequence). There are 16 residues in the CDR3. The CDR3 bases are TGTGCCAGCAGCTTGCGGGGGTCGGTAAGGGATCAGCCCCAGCATTTT. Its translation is CASSLRGSVRDQPQHF.

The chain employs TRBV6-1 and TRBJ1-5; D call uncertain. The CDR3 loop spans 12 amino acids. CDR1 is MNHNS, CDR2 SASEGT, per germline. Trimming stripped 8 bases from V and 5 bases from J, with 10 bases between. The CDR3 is CASRALDQPQHF. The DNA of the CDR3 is TGTGCCAGCCGGGCATTGGATCAGCCCCAGCATTTT.

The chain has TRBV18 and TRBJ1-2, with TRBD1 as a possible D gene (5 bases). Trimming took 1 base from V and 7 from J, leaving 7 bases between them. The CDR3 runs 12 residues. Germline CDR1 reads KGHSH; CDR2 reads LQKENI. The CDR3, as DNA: TGTGCCAGCTCACCACTGGGGGGTGGCTACACCTTC. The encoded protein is CASSPLGGGYTF.

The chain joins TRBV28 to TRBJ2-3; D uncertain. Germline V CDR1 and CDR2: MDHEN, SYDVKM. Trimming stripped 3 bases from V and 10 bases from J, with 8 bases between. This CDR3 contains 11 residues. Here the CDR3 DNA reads TGTGCCAGCAGTTTTCCAGAGGCGCAGTATTTT. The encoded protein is CASSFPEAQYF.

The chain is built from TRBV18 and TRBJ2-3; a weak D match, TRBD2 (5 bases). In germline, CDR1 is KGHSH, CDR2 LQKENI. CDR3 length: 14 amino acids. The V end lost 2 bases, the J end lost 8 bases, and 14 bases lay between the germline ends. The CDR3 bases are TGTGCCAGCTCACCAGGCCGGGGAGTAGGTACGCAGTATTTT. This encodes CASSPGRGVGTQYF. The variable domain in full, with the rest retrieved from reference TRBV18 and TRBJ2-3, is NAGVMQNPRHLVRRRGQEARLRCSPMKGHSHVYWYRQLPEEGLKFMVYLQKENIIDESGMPKERFSAEFPKEGPSILRIQQVVRGDSAAYFCASSPGRGVGTQYFGPGTRLTVL.

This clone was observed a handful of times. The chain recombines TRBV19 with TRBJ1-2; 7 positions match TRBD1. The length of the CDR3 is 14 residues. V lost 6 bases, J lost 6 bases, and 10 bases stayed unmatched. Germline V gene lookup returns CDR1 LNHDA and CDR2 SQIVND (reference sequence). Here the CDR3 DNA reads TGTGCCAGTAGCGATAACCGGGACAGCAATGGCTACACCTTC. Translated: CASSDNRDSNGYTF.

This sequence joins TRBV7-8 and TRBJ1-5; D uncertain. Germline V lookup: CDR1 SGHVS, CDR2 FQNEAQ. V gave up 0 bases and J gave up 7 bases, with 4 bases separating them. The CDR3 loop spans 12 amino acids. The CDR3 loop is CASSLAGQPQHF. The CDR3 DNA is TGTGCCAGCAGCTTAGCTGGCCAGCCCCAGCATTTT.